The rows below give T cell receptor beta chains drawn from one sample of a study of CD4 T cells in relation to SARS-CoV-2 and coronaviruses. Antigens for these TCRs are unknown. Data came from immunoSEQ multiplex PCR; TCRdb stores just in-frame clones and leaves some out. The table lists roughly 20,000 clones, 70% to 80% of them singletons. Material for sequencing was CD4+ T cells from PBMCs, cultured in vitro. The receptors were sampled from a human donor in good health. The CDR3 runs from the conserved cysteine through the conserved F or W. D genes are given only for firm matches. The size field is filled for only some rows; it gives once, few, many or a size class.

d_call,v_call,j_call,clone_size,cdr3_aa,cdr3_nt
NA,TRBV6-5,TRBJ1-5,once,CASSPNRDQPQHF,TGTGCCAGCAGCCCAAACAGGGATCAGCCCCAGCATTTT
NA,TRBV6-2/TRBV6-3,TRBJ2-3,NA,CASSQSWGTDTQYF,TGTGCCAGCAGTCAGAGCTGGGGCACAGATACGCAGTATTTT
NA,TRBV5-6,TRBJ2-5,once,CASSFPEKETQYF,TGTGCCAGCAGCTTCCCAGAAAAAGAGACCCAGTACTTC
NA,TRBV19,TRBJ1-5,NA,CASSITPFNQPQHF,TGTGCCAGTAGTATTACTCCGTTCAATCAGCCCCAGCATTTT
NA,TRBV19,TRBJ1-2,NA,CASSMETYGYTF,TGTGCCAGTAGTATGGAGACCTATGGCTACACCTTC
NA,TRBV11-2,TRBJ2-3,NA,CASSLWGRGGTDTQYF,TGTGCCAGCAGCCTCTGGGGGCGGGGAGGCACAGATACGCAGTATTTT
TRBD1,TRBV5-1,TRBJ1-6,NA,CASRLAGTENSPLHF,TGCGCCAGCAGGCTAGCCGGGACAGAAAATTCACCCCTCCACTTT
TRBD2,TRBV6-1,TRBJ2-7,NA,CASSEPSGITYEQYF,TGTGCCAGCAGTGAACCAAGCGGGATCACCTACGAGCAGTACTTC
NA,TRBV5-4,TRBJ1-2,NA,CASSRRTQRGGYTF,TGTGCCAGCAGCCGGAGGACCCAGCGTGGTGGCTACACCTTC
NA,TRBV7-2,TRBJ2-5,NA,CASSSDSYQETQYF,TGTGCCAGCAGCTCCGACAGCTACCAAGAGACCCAGTACTTC
NA,TRBV2,TRBJ2-1,few,CASSEWGQQFF,TGTGCCAGCAGTGAATGGGGACAGCAGTTCTTC
TRBD1,TRBV30,TRBJ1-6,NA,CAWRETGGASPLHF,TGTGCCTGGAGGGAGACAGGGGGGGCTTCACCCCTCCACTTT
NA,TRBV6-1,TRBJ2-1,NA,CASSEPPVGQFF,TGTGCCAGCAGTGAACCCCCGGTTGGGCAGTTCTTC
NA,TRBV5-1,TRBJ2-1,NA,CASSLGNEQFF,TGCGCCAGCAGCTTGGGTAATGAGCAGTTCTTC
NA,TRBV5-5,TRBJ1-2,NA,CASSLGQQNYGYTF,TGTGCCAGCAGCTTGGGACAGCAAAACTATGGCTACACCTTC
TRBD1,TRBV3-1/TRBV3-2,TRBJ1-6,NA,CASSPGQGANSPLHF,TGTGCCAGCAGCCCTGGACAGGGGGCGAATTCACCCCTCCACTTT
TRBD1,TRBV18,TRBJ1-4,NA,CASSPPSQGANEKLFF,TGTGCCAGCTCACCACCTTCTCAGGGGGCTAATGAAAAACTGTTTTTT
NA,TRBV5-1,TRBJ1-1,NA,CASSFGFTEAFF,TGCGCCAGCAGTTTTGGTTTTACTGAAGCTTTCTTT
NA,TRBV10-1,TRBJ2-3,NA,CASSDRGYTDTQYF,TGCGCCAGCAGTGACCGAGGATACACAGATACGCAGTATTTT
NA,TRBV3-1/TRBV3-2,TRBJ1-3,NA,CASSYLYVGSGNTIYF,TGTGCCAGCAGCTATTTATATGTGGGCTCTGGAAACACCATATATTTT
NA,TRBV24-1,TRBJ2-2,few,CATLGGTGELFF,TGTGCCACCCTAGGAGGGACCGGGGAGCTGTTTTTT
TRBD2,TRBV7-9,TRBJ2-7,NA,CASSLGLAFPYEQYF,TGTGCCAGCAGCTTAGGACTAGCTTTTCCCTACGAGCAGTACTTC
NA,TRBV3-1/TRBV3-2,TRBJ2-5,once,CASSQGLKETQYF,TGTGCCAGCAGCCAAGGTCTGAAGGAGACCCAGTACTTC
NA,TRBV2,TRBJ2-4,NA,CASRLSNIQYF,TGTGCCAGCAGACTTAGTAACATTCAGTACTTC
TRBD1,TRBV27,TRBJ2-3,NA,CASSLGRGPDTQYF,TGTGCCAGCAGTTTAGGCAGGGGGCCAGATACGCAGTATTTT
NA,TRBV3-1/TRBV3-2,TRBJ2-1,few,CASSQRGINEQFF,TGTGCCAGCAGCCAACGCGGGATAAATGAGCAGTTCTTC